The rows below give T cell receptor beta chains drawn from one sample of a study of vaccination and CD4 T cells after COVID-19. Using its own MiXCR run on the PCR reads, TCRdb lists one record per CDR3 protein. The repertoire holds 6,000 to 9,000 distinct CDR3 sequences, with roughly 23% as singletons. These receptors' antigens are unknown. Material: CD4+ T cells from blood, cultured in vitro, obtained after SARS-CoV-2 vaccination. The origin of the receptors is a human donor who had recovered from COVID-19. CDR3s include the opening cysteine and the closing phenylalanine or tryptophan. A D gene is named only where the DNA matches it firmly. Clone size is stated in some rows and not others, as once, few, many or a class when expanded.

CDR3aa: CSAMGGLAGGGGETQYF; CDR3nt: TGCAGTGCCATGGGGGGACTAGCGGGGGGGGGTGGCGAGACCCAGTACTTC; j_gene: TRBJ2-5; d_gene: TRBD2; v_gene: TRBV20-1; abundance: -
CDR3aa: CSARLAYNSPLHF; CDR3nt: TGCAGTGCTAGACTCGCATATAATTCACCCCTCCACTTT; j_gene: TRBJ1-6; d_gene: -; v_gene: TRBV20-1; abundance: medium-sized
CDR3aa: CSARRQAEVYGYTF; CDR3nt: TGCAGTGCTAGAAGGCAGGCGGAGGTCTATGGCTACACCTTC; j_gene: TRBJ1-2; d_gene: -; v_gene: TRBV20-1; abundance: -
CDR3aa: CASSIDYGYTF; CDR3nt: TGTGCCAGCAGTATCGACTATGGCTACACCTTC; j_gene: TRBJ1-2; d_gene: -; v_gene: TRBV28; abundance: -
CDR3aa: CASSIAWAGSHNEQFF; CDR3nt: TGTGCCAGTAGTATAGCGTGGGCGGGTTCCCACAATGAGCAGTTCTTC; j_gene: TRBJ2-1; d_gene: -; v_gene: TRBV19; abundance: -
CDR3aa: CATSEWGAKNTEAFF; CDR3nt: TGTGCCACCAGTGAATGGGGGGCCAAGAACACTGAAGCTTTCTTT; j_gene: TRBJ1-1; d_gene: -; v_gene: TRBV24-1; abundance: medium-sized
CDR3aa: CASSLGPRGDTQCF; CDR3nt: TGTGCCAGCAGCCTTGGACCTCGCGGAGATACGCAGTGTTTT; j_gene: TRBJ2-3; d_gene: -; v_gene: TRBV7-9; abundance: -
CDR3aa: CASSPRTGWGYNSPLHF; CDR3nt: TGTGCCAGCAGCCCCCGGACAGGCTGGGGTTATAATTCACCCCTCCACTTT; j_gene: TRBJ1-6; d_gene: TRBD1; v_gene: TRBV7-8; abundance: large
CDR3aa: CASTPRRADRYGYTF; CDR3nt: TGTGCCAGTACACCGCGCAGGGCAGACCGATATGGCTACACCTTC; j_gene: TRBJ1-2; d_gene: -; v_gene: TRBV19; abundance: -
CDR3aa: CASSYSGVAPDTQYF; CDR3nt: TGTGCCAGCAGTTACTCGGGGGTTGCCCCAGATACGCAGTATTTT; j_gene: TRBJ2-3; d_gene: -; v_gene: TRBV6-5; abundance: -
CDR3aa: CATSESETQYF; CDR3nt: TGTGCCACCAGTGAGTCAGAGACCCAGTACTTC; j_gene: TRBJ2-5; d_gene: -; v_gene: TRBV24-1; abundance: -
CDR3aa: CATHSGANVLTF; CDR3nt: TGTGCCACCCACTCTGGGGCCAACGTCCTGACTTTC; j_gene: TRBJ2-6; d_gene: -; v_gene: TRBV28; abundance: -
CDR3aa: CASSSGKTQYF; CDR3nt: TGTGCCAGCAGCTCCGGCAAGACCCAGTACTTC; j_gene: TRBJ2-5; d_gene: -; v_gene: TRBV28; abundance: medium-sized
CDR3aa: CASTRSGGSYNEQFF; CDR3nt: TGTGCCAGCACCCGCTCGGGGGGCTCCTACAATGAGCAGTTCTTC; j_gene: TRBJ2-1; d_gene: TRBD2; v_gene: TRBV6-1; abundance: few
CDR3aa: CASSISGGTDTQYF; CDR3nt: TGTGCCAGCAGCATTAGCGGGGGGACAGATACGCAGTATTTT; j_gene: TRBJ2-3; d_gene: TRBD2; v_gene: TRBV11-3; abundance: -